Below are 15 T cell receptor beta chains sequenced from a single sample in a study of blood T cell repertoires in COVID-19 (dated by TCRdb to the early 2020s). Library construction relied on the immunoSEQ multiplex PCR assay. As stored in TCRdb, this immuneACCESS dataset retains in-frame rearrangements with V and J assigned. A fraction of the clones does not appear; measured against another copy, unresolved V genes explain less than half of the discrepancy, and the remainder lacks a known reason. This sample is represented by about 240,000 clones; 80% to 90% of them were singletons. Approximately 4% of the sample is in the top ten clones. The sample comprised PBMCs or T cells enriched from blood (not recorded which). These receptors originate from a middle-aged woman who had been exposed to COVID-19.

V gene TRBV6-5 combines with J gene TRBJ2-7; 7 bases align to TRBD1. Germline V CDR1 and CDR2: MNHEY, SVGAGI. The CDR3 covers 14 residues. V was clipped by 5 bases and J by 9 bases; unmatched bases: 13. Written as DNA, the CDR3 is TGTGCCAGCAGTATCTATCCACTTACAGGGGTGCAGTACTTC. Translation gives CASSIYPLTGVQYF.

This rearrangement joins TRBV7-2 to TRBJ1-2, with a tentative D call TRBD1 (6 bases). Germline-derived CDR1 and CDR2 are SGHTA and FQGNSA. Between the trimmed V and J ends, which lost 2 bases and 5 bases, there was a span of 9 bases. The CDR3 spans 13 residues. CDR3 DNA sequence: TGTGCCAGCAGCTTAAGACAGGTTTATGGCTACACCTTC. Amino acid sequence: CASSLRQVYGYTF.

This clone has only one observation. The CDR3 region is CASSLSSGQGAYEQYF. The CDR3 coding sequence is TGTGCCAGCAGTTTAAGTTCCGGACAGGGCGCCTACGAGCAGTACTTC. J is TRBJ2-7 and V is TRBV27; 8 bases map to TRBD1. After removal of 2 bases from V and 2 bases from J, the junction contained 8 bases not matched to a gene. This CDR3 is built from 16 residues. Germline lookup yields CDR1 MNHEY and CDR2 SMNVEV (reference sequence).

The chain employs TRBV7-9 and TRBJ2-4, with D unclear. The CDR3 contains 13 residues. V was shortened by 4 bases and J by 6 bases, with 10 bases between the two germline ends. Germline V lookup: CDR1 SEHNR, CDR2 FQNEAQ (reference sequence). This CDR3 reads CASSSRLGNIQYF. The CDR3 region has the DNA TGTGCCAGCAGCTCGAGACTCGGAAACATTCAGTACTTC.

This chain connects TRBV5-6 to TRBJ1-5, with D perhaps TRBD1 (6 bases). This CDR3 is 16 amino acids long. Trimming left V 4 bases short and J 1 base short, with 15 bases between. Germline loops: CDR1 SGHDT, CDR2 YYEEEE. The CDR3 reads CASSPKGEGSNQPQHF. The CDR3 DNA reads TGTGCCAGCAGCCCCAAGGGGGAGGGGAGCAATCAGCCCCAGCATTTT.

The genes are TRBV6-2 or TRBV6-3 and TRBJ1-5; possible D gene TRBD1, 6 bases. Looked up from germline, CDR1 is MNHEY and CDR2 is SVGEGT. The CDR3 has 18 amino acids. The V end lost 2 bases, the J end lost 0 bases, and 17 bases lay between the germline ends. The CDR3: CASSYRTAGVHSNQPQHF. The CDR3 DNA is TGTGCCAGCAGTTACCGAACGGCAGGGGTCCATAGCAATCAGCCCCAGCATTTT.

The chain's CDR3 is CASSHNRQGHNTEAFF. CDR3 DNA: TGCGCCAGCAGTCACAATCGCCAGGGGCATAACACTGAAGCTTTCTTT. This chain uses TRBV23-1 with TRBJ1-1, with TRBD1 as a possible D gene (6 bases). TRBV23-1 is given ORF status, its function remaining uncertain. This CDR3 has 16 residues. V lost 3 bases and J 2 bases, leaving 16 bases between the germline ends.

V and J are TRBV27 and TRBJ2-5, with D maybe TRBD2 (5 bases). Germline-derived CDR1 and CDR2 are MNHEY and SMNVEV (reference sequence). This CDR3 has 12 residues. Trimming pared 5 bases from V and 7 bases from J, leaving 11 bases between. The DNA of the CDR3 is TGTGCCAGCAGTCACCAAGAGGGGACCCAGTACTTC. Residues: CASSHQEGTQYF.

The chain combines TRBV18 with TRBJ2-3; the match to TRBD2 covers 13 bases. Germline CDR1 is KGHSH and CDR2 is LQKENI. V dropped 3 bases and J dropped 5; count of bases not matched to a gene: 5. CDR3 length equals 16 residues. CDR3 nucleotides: TGTGCCAGCTCACCCGGACTAGCGGGGGCAGGAGATACGCAGTATTTT. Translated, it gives CASSPGLAGAGDTQYF.

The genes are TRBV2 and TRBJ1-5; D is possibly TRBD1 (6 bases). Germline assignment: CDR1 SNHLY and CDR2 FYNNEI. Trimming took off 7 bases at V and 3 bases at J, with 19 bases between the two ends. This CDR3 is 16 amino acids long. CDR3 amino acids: CASKGGPGTANQPQHF. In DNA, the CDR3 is TGTGCCAGCAAAGGGGGTCCAGGGACGGCCAATCAGCCCCAGCATTTT.

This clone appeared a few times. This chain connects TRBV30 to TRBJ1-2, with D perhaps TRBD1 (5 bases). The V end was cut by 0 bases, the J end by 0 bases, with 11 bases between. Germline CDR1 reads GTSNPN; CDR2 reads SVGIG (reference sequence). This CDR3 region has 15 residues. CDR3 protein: CAWSVEGRSNYGYTF. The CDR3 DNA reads TGTGCCTGGAGTGTGGAGGGGAGGTCTAACTATGGCTACACCTTC.

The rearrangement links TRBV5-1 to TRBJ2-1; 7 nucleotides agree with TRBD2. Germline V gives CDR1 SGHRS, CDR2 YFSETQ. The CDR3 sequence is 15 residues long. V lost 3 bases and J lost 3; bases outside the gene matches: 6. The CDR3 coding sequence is TGCGCCAGCAGCTCTGGCGGACTAGACTACAATGAGCAGTTCTTC. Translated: CASSSGGLDYNEQFF.

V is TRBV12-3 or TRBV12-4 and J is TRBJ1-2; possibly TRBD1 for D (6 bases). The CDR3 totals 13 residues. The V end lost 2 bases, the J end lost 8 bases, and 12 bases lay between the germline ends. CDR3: CASSLRPGDGYTF. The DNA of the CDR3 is TGTGCCAGCAGTTTAAGGCCAGGGGACGGCTACACCTTC.

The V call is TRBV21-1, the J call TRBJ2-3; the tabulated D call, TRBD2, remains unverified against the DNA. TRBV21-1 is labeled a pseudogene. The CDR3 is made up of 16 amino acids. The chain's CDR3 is CASTKREEGATDTQYF. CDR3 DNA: TGTGCCAGCACTAAAAGGGAGGAAGGGGCTACAGATACGCAGTATTTT.

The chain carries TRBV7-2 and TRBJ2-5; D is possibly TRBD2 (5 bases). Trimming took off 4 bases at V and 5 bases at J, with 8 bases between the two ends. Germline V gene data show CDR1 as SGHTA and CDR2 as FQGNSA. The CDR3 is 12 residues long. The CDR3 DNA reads TGTGCCAGCAGCTGGAGAGGGGAGACCCAGTACTTC. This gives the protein CASSWRGETQYF.